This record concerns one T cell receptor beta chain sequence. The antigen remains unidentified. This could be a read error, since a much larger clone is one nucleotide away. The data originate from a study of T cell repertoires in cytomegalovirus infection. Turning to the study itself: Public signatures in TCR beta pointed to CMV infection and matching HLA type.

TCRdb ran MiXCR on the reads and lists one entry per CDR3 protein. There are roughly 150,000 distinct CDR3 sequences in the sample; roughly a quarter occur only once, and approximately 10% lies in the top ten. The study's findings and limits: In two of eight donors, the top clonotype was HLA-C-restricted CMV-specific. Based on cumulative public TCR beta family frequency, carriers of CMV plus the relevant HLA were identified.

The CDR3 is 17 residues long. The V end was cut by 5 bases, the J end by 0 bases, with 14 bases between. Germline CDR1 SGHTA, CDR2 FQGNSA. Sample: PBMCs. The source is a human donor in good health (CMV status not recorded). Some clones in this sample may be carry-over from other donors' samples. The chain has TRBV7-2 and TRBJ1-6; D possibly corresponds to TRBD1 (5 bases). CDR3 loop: CASSAWDPSSYNSPLHF. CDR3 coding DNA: TGTGCCAGCAGCGCGTGGGACCCGAGCTCCTATAATTCACCCCTCCACTTT.